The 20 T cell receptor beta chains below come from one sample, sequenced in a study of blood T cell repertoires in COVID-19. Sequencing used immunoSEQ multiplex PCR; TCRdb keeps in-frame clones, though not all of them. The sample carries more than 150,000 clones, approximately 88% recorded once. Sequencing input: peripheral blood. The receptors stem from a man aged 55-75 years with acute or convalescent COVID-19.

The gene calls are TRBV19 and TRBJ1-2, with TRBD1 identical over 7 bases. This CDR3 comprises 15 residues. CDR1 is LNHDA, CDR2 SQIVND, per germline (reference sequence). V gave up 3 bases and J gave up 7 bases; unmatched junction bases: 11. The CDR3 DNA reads TGTGCCAGTAGTATCGCGGAGGGGACAGTGGGTGGCTACACCTTC. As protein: CASSIAEGTVGGYTF.

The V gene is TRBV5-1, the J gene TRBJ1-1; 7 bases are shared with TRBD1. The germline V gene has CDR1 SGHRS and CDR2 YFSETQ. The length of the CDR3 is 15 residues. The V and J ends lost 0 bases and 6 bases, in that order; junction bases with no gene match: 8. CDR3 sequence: CASSLEGAEHPEAFF. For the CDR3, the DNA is TGCGCCAGCAGCTTGGAGGGGGCGGAGCACCCTGAAGCTTTCTTT.

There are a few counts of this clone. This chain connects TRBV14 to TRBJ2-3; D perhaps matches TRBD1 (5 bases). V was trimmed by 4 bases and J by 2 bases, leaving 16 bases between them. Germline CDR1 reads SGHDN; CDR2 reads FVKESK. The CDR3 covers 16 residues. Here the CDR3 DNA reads TGTGCCAGCAGCCCCAGGACATCGGCGAACACAGATACGCAGTATTTT. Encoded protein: CASSPRTSANTDTQYF.

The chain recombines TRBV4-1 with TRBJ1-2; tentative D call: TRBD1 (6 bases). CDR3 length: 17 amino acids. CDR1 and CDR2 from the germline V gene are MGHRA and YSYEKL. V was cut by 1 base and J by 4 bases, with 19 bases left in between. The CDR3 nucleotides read TGCGCCAGCAGCCAAGTAACAGGGTTGAGTTCTCCCTATGGCTACACCTTC. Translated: CASSQVTGLSSPYGYTF.

This CDR3 is CATSPPGSAVGELFF. Written as DNA, the CDR3 is TGTGCCACCTCCCCGCCCGGCAGCGCTGTCGGGGAGCTGTTTTTT. The genes are TRBV15 and TRBJ2-2, with D hard to call. The V and J ends lost 8 bases and 7 bases respectively, with 20 bases between them. This CDR3 spans 15 amino acids. The germline V gene has CDR1 LNHNV and CDR2 YYDKDF (reference sequence).

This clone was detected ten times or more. The CDR3 is CASSQEVRGWSPLHF. CDR3 DNA sequence: TGCGCCAGCAGCCAAGAGGTCAGGGGGTGGTCACCCCTCCACTTT. The chain joins TRBV4-1 to TRBJ1-6, with 7 bases identical to TRBD1. Trimming took 0 bases from V and 10 from J; bases not matched to a gene: 6. Germline CDR1 reads MGHRA; CDR2 reads YSYEKL. This CDR3 comprises 15 residues.

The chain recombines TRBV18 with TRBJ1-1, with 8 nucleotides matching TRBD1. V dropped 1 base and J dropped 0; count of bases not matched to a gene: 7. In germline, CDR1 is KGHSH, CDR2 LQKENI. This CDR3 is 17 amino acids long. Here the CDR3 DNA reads TGTGCCAGCTCACCACTCACGGGACAGGCAATGAACACTGAAGCTTTCTTT. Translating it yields CASSPLTGQAMNTEAFF. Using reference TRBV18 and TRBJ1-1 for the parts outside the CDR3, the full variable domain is NAGVMQNPRHLVRRRGQEARLRCSPMKGHSHVYWYRQLPEEGLKFMVYLQKENIIDESGMPKERFSAEFPKEGPSILRIQQVVRGDSAAYFCASSPLTGQAMNTEAFFGQGTRLTVV.

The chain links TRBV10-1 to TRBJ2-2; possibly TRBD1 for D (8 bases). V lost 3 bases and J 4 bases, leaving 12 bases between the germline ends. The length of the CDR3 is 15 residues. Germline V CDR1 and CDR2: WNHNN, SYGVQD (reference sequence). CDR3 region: CASSDTGGGTGELFF. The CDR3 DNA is TGCGCCAGCAGTGACACAGGGGGGGGCACCGGGGAGCTGTTTTTT.

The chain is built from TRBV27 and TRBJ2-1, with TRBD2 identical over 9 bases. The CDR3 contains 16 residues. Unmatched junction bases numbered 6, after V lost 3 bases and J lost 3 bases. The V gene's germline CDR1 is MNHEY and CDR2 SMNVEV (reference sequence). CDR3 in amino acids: CASSFSGLANYNEQFF. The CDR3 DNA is TGTGCCAGCAGTTTCTCGGGACTAGCCAACTACAATGAGCAGTTCTTC.

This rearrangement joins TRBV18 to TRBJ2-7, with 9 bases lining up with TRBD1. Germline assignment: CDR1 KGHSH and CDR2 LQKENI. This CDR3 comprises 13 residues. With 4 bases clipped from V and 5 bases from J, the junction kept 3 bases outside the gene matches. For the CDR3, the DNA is TGTGCCAGCTCACGGGACAGGGACAACGAGCAGTACTTC. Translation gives CASSRDRDNEQYF.

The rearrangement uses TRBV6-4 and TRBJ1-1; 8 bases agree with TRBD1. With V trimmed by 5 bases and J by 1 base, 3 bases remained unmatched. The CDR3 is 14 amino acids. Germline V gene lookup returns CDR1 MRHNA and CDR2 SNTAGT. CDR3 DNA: TGTGCCAGCAGTCAGACAGGGGCGAACACTGAAGCTTTCTTT. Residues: CASSQTGANTEAFF.

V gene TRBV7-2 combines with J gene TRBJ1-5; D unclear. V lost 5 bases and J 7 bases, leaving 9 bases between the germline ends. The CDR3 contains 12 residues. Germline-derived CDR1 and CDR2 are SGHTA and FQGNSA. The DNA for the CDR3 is TGTGCCAGCAGCCCAGCGGGGCAGCCCCAGCATTTT. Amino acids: CASSPAGQPQHF.

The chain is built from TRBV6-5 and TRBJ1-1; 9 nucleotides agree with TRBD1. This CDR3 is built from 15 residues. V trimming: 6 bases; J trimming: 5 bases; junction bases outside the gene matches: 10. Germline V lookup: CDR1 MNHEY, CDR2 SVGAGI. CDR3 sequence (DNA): TGTGCCAGCAGATCCGCAACAGGGGGCTGGACTGAAGCTTTCTTT. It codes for CASRSATGGWTEAFF.

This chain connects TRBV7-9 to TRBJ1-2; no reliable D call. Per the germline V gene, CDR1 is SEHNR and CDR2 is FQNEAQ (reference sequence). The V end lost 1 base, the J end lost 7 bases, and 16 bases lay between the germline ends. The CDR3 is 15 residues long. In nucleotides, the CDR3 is TGTGCCAGCAGCTTAGGTCCCATACCCAGCGGTGGCTACACCTTC. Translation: CASSLGPIPSGGYTF.

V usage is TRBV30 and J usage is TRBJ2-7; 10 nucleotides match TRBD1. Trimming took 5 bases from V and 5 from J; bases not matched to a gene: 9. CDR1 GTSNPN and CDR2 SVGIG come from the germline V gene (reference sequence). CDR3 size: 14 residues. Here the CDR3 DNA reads TGTGCCTGGGAGACCGGGACAGGGGTCCACGAGCAGTACTTC. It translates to CAWETGTGVHEQYF.

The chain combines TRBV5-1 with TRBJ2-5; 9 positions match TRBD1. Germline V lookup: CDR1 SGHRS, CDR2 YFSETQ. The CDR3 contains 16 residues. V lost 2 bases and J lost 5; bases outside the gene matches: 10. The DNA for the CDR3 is TGCGCCAGCAGCTTTAACCCCGGGACAGGGACGGAGACCCAGTACTTC. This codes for CASSFNPGTGTETQYF.

Here the CDR3 reads CASRATGGPSVGYTF. The CDR3 DNA reads TGTGCCAGCAGGGCAACAGGGGGCCCCTCTGTGGGCTACACCTTC. This rearrangement joins TRBV6-5 to TRBJ1-2, with TRBD1 matching 9 bases. Germline loops: CDR1 MNHEY, CDR2 SVGAGI. This CDR3 has 15 amino acids. V lost 6 bases, J lost 8 bases, and 13 bases stayed unmatched.

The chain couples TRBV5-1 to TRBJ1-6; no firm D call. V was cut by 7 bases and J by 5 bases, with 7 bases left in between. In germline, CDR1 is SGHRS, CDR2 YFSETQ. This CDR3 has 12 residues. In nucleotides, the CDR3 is TGCGCCAGCGCGGCGGATAATTCACCCCTCCACTTT. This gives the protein CASAADNSPLHF.

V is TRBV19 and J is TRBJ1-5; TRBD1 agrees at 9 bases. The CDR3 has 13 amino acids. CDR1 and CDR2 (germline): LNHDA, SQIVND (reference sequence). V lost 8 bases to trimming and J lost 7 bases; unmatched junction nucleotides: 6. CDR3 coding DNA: TGTGCCAGTCGACGGGACAGGGACCAGCCCCAGCATTTT. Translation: CASRRDRDQPQHF.

As DNA, the CDR3 is TGTGCCAGCACCCTTAGCGGCAGGCGCTATGGCTACACCTTC. It is translated as CASTLSGRRYGYTF. V gene TRBV28 combines with J gene TRBJ1-2; D is ambiguous. Germline V gives CDR1 MDHEN, CDR2 SYDVKM. The V end lost 7 bases, the J end lost 4 bases, and 16 bases lay between the germline ends. This CDR3 region has 14 residues.